A single sample gave rise to the 24 T cell receptor beta chains below, sequenced in a study of OX40 agonist ivuxolimab in advanced cancers. Here immunoSEQ multiplex PCR was the method, and the copy in TCRdb shows in-frame clones only, minus some. The sample contains 60,000 to 65,000 clones, about 82% of which appear only once. The sequencing used CD4+ or CD8+ T cells sorted from blood, collected in a trial of the OX40 agonist ivuxolimab. The receptors here all came from an adult with an advanced solid tumor such as melanoma, head and neck, liver or kidney cancer.

This chain joins TRBV19 and TRBJ2-3; D is unresolved. CDR3 length: 16 residues. Trimming cost V 4 bases and J 4 bases, with 18 bases left between them. In germline, CDR1 is LNHDA, CDR2 SQIVND (reference sequence). CDR3 in amino acids: CASSRYLSTAADTQYF. The CDR3 nucleotides are TGTGCCAGTAGTAGATATCTATCCACCGCGGCAGATACGCAGTATTTT.

This chain joins TRBV5-1 and TRBJ2-5, with a weak D call TRBD2 (5 bases). The CDR3 extends over 16 amino acids. V gave up 5 bases and J gave up 3 bases, with 20 bases separating them. Germline V CDR1 and CDR2: SGHRS, YFSETQ. CDR3 residues: CASRFGESQREETQYF. The CDR3, as DNA: TGCGCCAGCAGGTTCGGGGAGTCTCAAAGGGAAGAGACCCAGTACTTC.

The chain couples TRBV7-3 to TRBJ2-1; D not certain. The V gene's germline CDR1 is SGHTA and CDR2 FQGTGA. This CDR3 region has 12 residues. Trimming left V 3 bases short and J 9 bases short, with 9 bases between. The CDR3 region is CASSLVPGEQFF. Written as DNA, the CDR3 is TGTGCCAGCAGCTTGGTTCCCGGTGAGCAGTTCTTC.

V usage is TRBV18 and J usage is TRBJ2-7; D is unclear. Germline CDR1 and CDR2: KGHSH and LQKENI. The germline V and J ends were trimmed by 5 bases and 2 bases, with 10 bases remaining between them. The CDR3 has 13 amino acids. Here the CDR3 reads CASSVDRAYEQYV. The CDR3 DNA is TGTGCCAGCTCAGTAGACCGGGCCTACGAGCAGTACGTC.

The chain combines TRBV9 with TRBJ2-7; D is possibly TRBD1 (5 bases). V lost 3 bases, J lost 3 bases, and 16 bases lay in between. Germline V gives CDR1 SGDLS, CDR2 YYNGEE. This CDR3 has 15 residues. The CDR3 bases are TGTGCCAGCAGCGAGGGTTGCAGGGCGGTCTACGAGCAGTACTTC. Residues: CASSEGCRAVYEQYF.

This chain uses TRBV30 with TRBJ1-2; D is undetermined. There are 13 residues in the CDR3. The V end was cut by 2 bases, the J end by 2 bases, with 9 bases between. Per the germline V gene, CDR1 is GTSNPN and CDR2 is SVGIG (reference sequence). CDR3 sequence reads: CAWSRQENYGYTF. DNA for the CDR3: TGTGCCTGGAGTCGGCAGGAGAACTATGGCTACACCTTC.

This chain uses TRBV2 with TRBJ2-3, with 11 bases fitting TRBD2. Germline assignment: CDR1 SNHLY and CDR2 FYNNEI. CDR3 length: 15 amino acids. The junction had 0 bases not matched to a gene; V was cut back by 4 bases and J by 0 bases. CDR3 protein: CASSGTSGSTDTQYF. In nucleotides, the CDR3 is TGTGCCAGCAGTGGGACTAGCGGGAGCACAGATACGCAGTATTTT. The variable domain in full, with the rest retrieved from reference TRBV2 and TRBJ2-3, is EPEVTQTPSHQVTQMGQEVILRCVPISNHLYFYWYRQILGQKVEFLVSFYNNEISEKSEIFDDQFSVERPDGSNFTLKIRSTKLEDSAMYFCASSGTSGSTDTQYFGPGTRLTVL.

The chain joins TRBV7-2 to TRBJ2-7, with TRBD1 as a possible D gene (6 bases). V lost 6 bases and J 4 bases, leaving 13 bases between the germline ends. Germline CDR1 SGHTA, CDR2 FQGNSA. This CDR3 is built from 13 residues. As DNA, the CDR3 is TGTGCCAGCAGTCCCGACAGGACTTACGAGCAGTACTTC. It yields the protein CASSPDRTYEQYF.

The genes are TRBV9 and TRBJ2-5; 7 bases agree with TRBD2. The germline gives CDR1 SGDLS, CDR2 YYNGEE. This CDR3 is built from 12 residues. V trimming: 8 bases; J trimming: 2 bases; junction bases outside the gene matches: 3. The CDR3 sequence is CASASGQETQYF. The DNA of the CDR3 is TGTGCCAGTGCTAGCGGACAAGAGACCCAGTACTTC.

This clone turned up a few times. This chain joins TRBV25-1 and TRBJ1-4, with unresolved D. CDR1 is MGHDK and CDR2 is SYGVNS in the germline V gene. Trimming pared 3 bases from V and 1 base from J, leaving 6 bases between. CDR3 length: 14 amino acids. The CDR3 loop reads CASSDRLTNEKLFF. CDR3 coding DNA: TGTGCCAGCAGTGACAGGCTAACTAATGAAAAACTGTTTTTT.

The V and J genes are TRBV6-5 and TRBJ2-5; 9 bases fit TRBD1. From germline, CDR1 is MNHEY and CDR2 SVGAGI. V lost 5 bases to trimming and J lost 4 bases; unmatched junction nucleotides: 5. The CDR3 has 14 amino acids. Here the CDR3 reads CASSQTGGLETQYF. The CDR3 bases are TGTGCCAGCAGTCAAACAGGGGGCTTAGAGACCCAGTACTTC.

This clone was counted between two and nine times. The CDR3 DNA is TGTGCCAGCTCACCACCTGGGACAGGGGCTCCGGACACTGAAGCTTTCTTT. It codes for CASSPPGTGAPDTEAFF. This chain connects TRBV18 to TRBJ1-1; the match to TRBD1 covers 10 bases. This CDR3 comprises 17 residues. In germline, CDR1 is KGHSH, CDR2 LQKENI. Germline trimming cut 0 bases from V and 3 bases from J; bases unmatched to any gene: 7.

The chain recombines TRBV23-1 with TRBJ1-1, with TRBD1 matching 7 bases. TRBV23-1 is placed among ORFs of uncertain function. CDR3 size: 13 residues. Trimming took 8 bases from V and 1 from J; bases not matched to a gene: 4. CDR3 coding DNA: TGCGCCAGCCAGGGACAGACGAACACTGAAGCTTTCTTT. Protein: CASQGQTNTEAFF.

This clone was counted only a few times. V usage is TRBV5-1 and J usage is TRBJ2-2; D is uncertain. V was clipped by 2 bases and J by 4 bases, with 12 bases between them. The germline gives CDR1 SGHRS, CDR2 YFSETQ. This CDR3 has 15 residues. CDR3 nucleotides: TGCGCCAGCAGCTTCCGGGCTTTTGGCACCGGGGAGCTGTTTTTT. This codes for CASSFRAFGTGELFF.

The chain couples TRBV6-5 to TRBJ1-4, with D perhaps matching TRBD1 (6 bases). V lost 7 bases and J 0 bases, leaving 12 bases between the germline ends. The CDR3 covers 15 residues. The germline CDR1 and CDR2 sequences are MNHEY and SVGAGI. This CDR3 is CASKGGDATNEKLFF. The DNA of the CDR3 is TGTGCCAGCAAGGGGGGGGATGCAACTAATGAAAAACTGTTTTTT.

The chain couples TRBV5-1 to TRBJ2-1; D is undetermined. Germline CDR1 SGHRS, CDR2 YFSETQ. The V gene lost 0 bases and the J gene lost 0 bases, with 7 bases spanning the gap. The CDR3 length is 15 residues. For the CDR3, the DNA is TGCGCCAGCAGCTTGGTCTCAAGCTCCTACAATGAGCAGTTCTTC. Translated: CASSLVSSSYNEQFF.

This clone showed up just a few times. This chain joins TRBV27 and TRBJ2-3; tentatively, D is TRBD1 (6 bases). CDR1 MNHEY and CDR2 SMNVEV come from the germline V gene (reference sequence). The V end was cut by 10 bases, the J end by 1 base, with 15 bases between. The CDR3 runs to 14 residues. Here the CDR3 reads CATRGMGGTDTQYF. In DNA, the CDR3 is TGTGCCACAAGGGGGATGGGGGGCACAGATACGCAGTATTTT.

The chain is built from TRBV6-6 and TRBJ2-7; the D gene is possibly TRBD2 (6 bases). The germline V and J ends were trimmed by 8 bases and 2 bases, with 13 bases remaining between them. Germline V lookup: CDR1 MNHNY, CDR2 SVGAGI (reference sequence). This CDR3 has 13 residues. The CDR3 loop is CASARTTTYEQYV. The CDR3 DNA reads as TGTGCCAGCGCCCGGACTACCACCTACGAGCAGTACGTC.

This chain links TRBV19 with TRBJ2-5; D unclear. CDR1 LNHDA and CDR2 SQIVND come from the germline V gene (reference sequence). The germline V and J ends were trimmed by 6 bases and 9 bases, with 11 bases remaining between them. The length of the CDR3 is 11 residues. The CDR3, as DNA: TGTGCCAGTAGCTGGGGTGGGGCCCAGTACTTC. Its protein product is CASSWGGAQYF.

This clone has a single count. V is TRBV18 and J is TRBJ1-5, with no clear D. Per the germline V gene, CDR1 is KGHSH and CDR2 is LQKENI. V was cut by 5 bases and J by 9 bases, with 14 bases left in between. This CDR3 comprises 13 residues. Written as DNA, the CDR3 is TGTGCCAGCTCAGAGAATAGAAGGGCGCCCCAGCATTTT. This codes for CASSENRRAPQHF.

The rearrangement joins TRBV30 to TRBJ2-1; 8 bases align to TRBD2. J gave up 4 bases and V 5 bases, and 4 bases lay outside the gene matches. CDR1 and CDR2 (germline): GTSNPN, SVGIG (reference sequence). CDR3 size: 13 residues. This CDR3 reads CAWEASGYNEQFF. The CDR3 region has the DNA TGTGCCTGGGAGGCTAGCGGGTACAATGAGCAGTTCTTC. The whole variable domain, remainder taken from reference TRBV30 and TRBJ2-1, is SQTIHQWPATLVQPVGSPLSLECTVEGTSNPNLYWYRQAAGRGLQLLFYSVGIGQISSEVPQNLSASRPQDRQFILSSKKLLLSDSGFYLCAWEASGYNEQFFGPGTRLTVL.

The V gene is TRBV19, the J gene TRBJ1-5, with unresolved D. The CDR3 length is 15 residues. V shed 5 bases and J shed 4 bases, with 15 bases lying between them. Looked up from germline, CDR1 is LNHDA and CDR2 is SQIVND (reference sequence). CDR3 region: CASSVPGSLNQPQHF. CDR3 DNA: TGTGCCAGTAGTGTTCCCGGGAGCCTAAATCAGCCCCAGCATTTT.

The chain links TRBV2 to TRBJ2-2; D might be TRBD1 or TRBD2, each matching 5 bases. This CDR3 region has 17 residues. With 3 bases removed from V and 0 bases from J, the gap between germline ends came to 14 bases. Looked up from germline, CDR1 is SNHLY and CDR2 is FYNNEI. The CDR3 sequence is CASSDLVGTSNTGELFF. CDR3 nucleotides: TGTGCCAGCAGTGACCTAGTGGGGACCTCGAACACCGGGGAGCTGTTTTTT.

V is TRBV6-5 and J is TRBJ1-4, with 10 bases fitting TRBD1. The CDR3 loop spans 14 amino acids. V gave up 6 bases and J gave up 7 bases; unmatched junction bases: 5. CDR1 is MNHEY and CDR2 is SVGAGI in the germline V gene. CDR3 sequence: CASSRQGAAEKLFF. In DNA form, the CDR3 reads TGTGCCAGCAGCCGACAGGGGGCAGCTGAAAAACTGTTTTTT.